This record covers a single T cell receptor beta chain. What it binds is not known. This sample stems from a study of cytomegalovirus exposure and HLA in healthy donors. In the study overall: Caucasian-associated ancestry cluster membership applied to approximately 80% of under 450 genotyped donors.

Primers for the PCR totalled 60 Vbeta and 13 Jbeta. The table came from immunoSEQ multiplex PCR; TCRdb's copy has only in-frame clones and leaves some out. Of roughly 100,000 clones in the sample, about 83% were seen once. Study-level points and caveats: In a later analysis, productive TCRs from donors in an Asian-associated ancestry cluster reportedly carried fewer N-insertions than the cohort mean.

The V end was cut by 1 base, the J end by 0 bases, with 16 bases between. The CDR3 is made up of 17 amino acids. CDR1 is SGHVS, CDR2 FQNEAQ, per germline. This clonotype originated in a female donor in good health and CMV-seropositive. The chain couples TRBV7-8 to TRBJ2-7, with D possibly being TRBD1 (7 bases). The sample taken for sequencing was PBMCs. The CDR3 sequence: CASSLGSGGRTSYEQYF. CDR3 coding DNA: TGTGCCAGCAGCTTAGGGTCAGGGGGGAGGACCTCCTACGAGCAGTACTTC.